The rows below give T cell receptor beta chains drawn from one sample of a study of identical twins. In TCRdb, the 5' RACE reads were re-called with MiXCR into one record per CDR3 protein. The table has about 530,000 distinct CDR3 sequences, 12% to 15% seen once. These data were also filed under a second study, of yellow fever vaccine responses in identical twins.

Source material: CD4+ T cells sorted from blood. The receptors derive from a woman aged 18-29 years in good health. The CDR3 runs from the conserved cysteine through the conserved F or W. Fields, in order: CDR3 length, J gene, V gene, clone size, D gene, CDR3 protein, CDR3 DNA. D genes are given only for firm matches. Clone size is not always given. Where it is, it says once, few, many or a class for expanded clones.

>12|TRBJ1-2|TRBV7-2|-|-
CASSLSWDGYTF
TGTGCCAGCAGCTTAAGTTGGGATGGCTACACCTTC
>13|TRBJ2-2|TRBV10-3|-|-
CALFDGNTGELFF
TGTGCCCTTTTCGACGGGAACACCGGGGAGCTGTTTTTT
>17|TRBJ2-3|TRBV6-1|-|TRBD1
CASRPIGQGARTDTQYF
TGTGCCAGCAGACCGATCGGACAGGGGGCGAGGACAGATACGCAGTATTTT
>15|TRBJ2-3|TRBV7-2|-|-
CASSFLGGGTDTQYF
TGTGCCAGCAGCTTTCTAGGCGGGGGCACAGATACGCAGTATTTT
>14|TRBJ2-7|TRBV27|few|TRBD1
CASSLDRGSYEQYF
TGTGCCAGCAGTCTCGACAGGGGATCCTACGAGCAGTACTTC
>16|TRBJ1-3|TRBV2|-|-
CASSTGDRHSGNTIYF
TGTGCCAGCAGTACGGGGGATCGACACTCTGGAAACACCATATATTTT
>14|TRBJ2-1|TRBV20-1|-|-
CSASRGLPYNEQFF
TGCAGTGCTAGTAGGGGCCTGCCGTACAATGAGCAGTTCTTC
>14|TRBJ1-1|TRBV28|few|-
CASSLSRPNAEAFF
TGTGCCAGCAGTTTAAGTCGGCCGAACGCTGAAGCTTTCTTT
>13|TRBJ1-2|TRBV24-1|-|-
CATSDLKFYGYTF
TGTGCCACCAGTGATTTGAAGTTCTATGGCTACACCTTC
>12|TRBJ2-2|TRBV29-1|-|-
CSTDTNTGELFF
TGCAGCACGGACACGAACACCGGGGAGCTGTTTTTT
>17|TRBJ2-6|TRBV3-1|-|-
CASSQFSYSSGANVLTF
TGTGCCAGCAGCCAGTTTTCTTACAGCTCTGGGGCCAACGTCCTGACTTTC
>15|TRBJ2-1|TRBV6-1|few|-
CASSQGLVSYNEQFF
TGTGCCAGCAGTCAAGGACTGGTTTCCTACAATGAGCAGTTCTTC
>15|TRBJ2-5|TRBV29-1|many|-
CSVEGSKGNEETQYF
TGCAGCGTTGAGGGCTCTAAGGGAAATGAAGAGACCCAGTACTTC
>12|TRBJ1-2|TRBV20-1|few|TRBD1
CSARGQNAGYTF
TGCAGTGCTAGGGGACAGAACGCCGGCTACACCTTC
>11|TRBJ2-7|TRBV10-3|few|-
CAISESWEQYF
TGTGCCATCAGTGAGTCGTGGGAGCAGTACTTC
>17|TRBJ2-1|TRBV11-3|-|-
CASSLGVRESSYNEQFF
TGTGCCAGCAGCTTAGGTGTCCGGGAAAGCTCCTACAATGAGCAGTTCTTC
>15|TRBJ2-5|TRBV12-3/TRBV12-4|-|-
CASKSSGRRSETRYF
TGTGCCAGCAAAAGTTCCGGGAGAAGGTCGGAGACCCGGTACTTC
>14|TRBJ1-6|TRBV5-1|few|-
CASSSDSTNSPLHF
TGCGCCAGCAGTTCCGACAGTACAAATTCACCCCTCCACTTT
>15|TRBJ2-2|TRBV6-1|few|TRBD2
CASRSSGSNTGELFF
TGTGCCAGCAGATCTAGCGGTTCGAACACCGGGGAGCTGTTTTTT
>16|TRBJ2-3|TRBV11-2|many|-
CASSLGTSGLTGTQYF
TGTGCCAGCAGCTTAGGAACCAGCGGACTCACGGGTACGCAGTATTTT
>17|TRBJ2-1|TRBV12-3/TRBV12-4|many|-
CASSLFPTKISYNEQFF
TGTGCCAGCAGTTTGTTCCCGACCAAGATCTCCTACAATGAGCAGTTCTTC
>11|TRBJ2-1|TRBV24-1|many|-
CATSDSRTQFF
TGTGCCACCAGTGATTCCAGGACGCAGTTCTTC
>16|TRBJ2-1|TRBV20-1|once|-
CSARTVMPGSYNEQFF
TGCAGTGCTAGAACCGTTATGCCGGGGTCGTACAATGAGCAGTTCTTC
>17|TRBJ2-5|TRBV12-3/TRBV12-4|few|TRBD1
CASRGWDSRDREETQYF
TGTGCCAGCAGGGGATGGGATAGCCGGGACAGGGAAGAGACCCAGTACTTC
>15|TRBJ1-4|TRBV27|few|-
CASSLVPRGNEKLFF
TGTGCCAGCAGTTTAGTTCCCAGGGGAAATGAAAAACTGTTTTTT
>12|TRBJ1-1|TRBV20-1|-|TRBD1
CSARSQGAEAFF
TGCAGTGCTAGGTCGCAGGGGGCTGAAGCTTTCTTT
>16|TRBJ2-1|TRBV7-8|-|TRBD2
CASSTQRGPTYNEQFF
TGTGCCAGCAGCACCCAGCGGGGGCCAACCTACAATGAGCAGTTCTTC
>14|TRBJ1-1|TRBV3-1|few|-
CASSPRRVNTEAFF
TGTGCCAGCAGCCCCCGCAGGGTGAACACTGAAGCTTTCTTT
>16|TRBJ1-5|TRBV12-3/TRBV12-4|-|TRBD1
CASNRDSRLGNQPQHF
TGTGCCAGCAATCGGGACAGTCGTTTAGGCAATCAGCCCCAGCATTTT
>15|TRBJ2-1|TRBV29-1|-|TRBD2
CSVEGASGGHNEQFF
TGCAGCGTTGAAGGAGCGTCGGGAGGTCACAATGAGCAGTTCTTC
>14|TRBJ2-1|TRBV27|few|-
CASSLRDLYNEQFF
TGTGCCAGCAGTTTACGGGACCTATACAATGAGCAGTTCTTC
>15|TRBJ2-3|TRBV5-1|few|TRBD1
CASGPDRGGTDTQYF
TGCGCCAGCGGGCCTGACAGGGGTGGCACAGATACGCAGTATTTT
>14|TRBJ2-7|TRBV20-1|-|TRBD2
CSASGLAGVYEQYF
TGCAGTGCTAGTGGGCTAGCGGGAGTCTACGAGCAGTACTTC